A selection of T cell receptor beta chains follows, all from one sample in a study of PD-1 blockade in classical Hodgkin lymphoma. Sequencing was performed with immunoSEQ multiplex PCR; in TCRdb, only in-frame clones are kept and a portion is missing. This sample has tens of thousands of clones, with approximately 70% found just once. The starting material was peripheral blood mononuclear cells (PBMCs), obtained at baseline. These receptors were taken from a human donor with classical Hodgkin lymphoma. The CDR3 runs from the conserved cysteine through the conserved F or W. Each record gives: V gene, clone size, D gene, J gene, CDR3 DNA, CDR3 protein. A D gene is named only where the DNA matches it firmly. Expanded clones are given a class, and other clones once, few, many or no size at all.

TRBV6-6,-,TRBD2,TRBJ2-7,TGTGCCAGCTCACGGACTAGCGGGGGCTACGAGCAGTACTTC,CASSRTSGGYEQYF
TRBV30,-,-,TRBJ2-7,TGTGCCTGGAGTGTCCAGGGTTGGGAGCAGTACTTC,CAWSVQGWEQYF
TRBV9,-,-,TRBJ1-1,TGTGCCAGCAGCGTAGCTTGGGGGGGTACTGAAGCTTTCTTT,CASSVAWGGTEAFF
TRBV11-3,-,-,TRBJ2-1,TGTGCCAGCAGCCCAGGGGATTCTCCGCAGTTCTTC,CASSPGDSPQFF
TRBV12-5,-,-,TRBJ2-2,TGTGCTAGTGGTTTGGTACCGGGACTCCCGAAAGGACGCCGGGGTGGTGAGTTT,CASGLVPGLPKGRRGGEF
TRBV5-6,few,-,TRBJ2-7,TGTGCCAGCAGCGACTTGGGAGGCGTTGGAGGTGACGAGCAGTACTTC,CASSDLGGVGGDEQYF
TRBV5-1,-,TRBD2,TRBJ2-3,TGCGCCAGCAGCTTACTAGCGGGAGGAACAGATACGCAGTATTTT,CASSLLAGGTDTQYF
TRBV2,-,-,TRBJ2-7,TGTGCCAGCAGTGACACGGGCGTGGCCGAGCAGTACTTC,CASSDTGVAEQYF
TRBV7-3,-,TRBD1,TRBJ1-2,TGTGCCAGCAGCTTAGTGTCCGGGACAGGGGGTAGCTACACCTTC,CASSLVSGTGGSYTF
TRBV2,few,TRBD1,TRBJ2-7,TGTGCCAGCAGTCTCAGGGGGCTCTACGAGCAGTACTTC,CASSLRGLYEQYF
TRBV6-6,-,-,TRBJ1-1,TGTGCCAGCAGTTACGCGGCAGCCGAAGCTTTCTTT,CASSYAAAEAFF
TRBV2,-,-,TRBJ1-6,TGTGCCAGCAGTGACGACAGGACCTCTCGTTCACCCCTCCACTTT,CASSDDRTSRSPLHF
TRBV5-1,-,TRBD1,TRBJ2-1,TGCGCCAGCAGCATAGGGACAGCCAATGAGCAGTTCTTC,CASSIGTANEQFF
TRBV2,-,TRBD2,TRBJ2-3,TGTGCCAGCAGTGAATTGGCGGGGGGGACAGATACGCAGTATTTT,CASSELAGGTDTQYF
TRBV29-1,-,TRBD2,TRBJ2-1,TGCAGCGTTCCCGGGACTAGCGCCCACTACAATGAGCAGTTCTTC,CSVPGTSAHYNEQFF
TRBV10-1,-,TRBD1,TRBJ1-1,TGCGCCAGCAGTGAGACCCGGGACAGCACTGAAGCTTTCTTT,CASSETRDSTEAFF
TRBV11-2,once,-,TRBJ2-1,TGTGCCAGCAGCTTAGAGGGCAGGGTAATAGATGAGCAGTTCTTC,CASSLEGRVIDEQFF
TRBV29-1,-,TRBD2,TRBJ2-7,TGCAGCGTTGAAGTTATCCTAGCGGGAGTAAGGGGCGAGCAGTACTTC,CSVEVILAGVRGEQYF
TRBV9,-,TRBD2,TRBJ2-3,TGTGCCAGCAGCGTAGGACCAGCGGGGGGCACAGATACGCAGTATTTT,CASSVGPAGGTDTQYF
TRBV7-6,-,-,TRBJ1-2,TGTGCCAGCAGCACCACGGACAGAGATGACTATGGCTACACCTTC,CASSTTDRDDYGYTF
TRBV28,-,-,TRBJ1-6,TGTGCCAGCAGTATGGGACTGCCGAACGATTCACCCCTCCACTTT,CASSMGLPNDSPLHF
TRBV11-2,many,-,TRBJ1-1,TGTGCCAGCAGCTTAGGCGAACGGGTAGAAGCTTTCTTT,CASSLGERVEAFF
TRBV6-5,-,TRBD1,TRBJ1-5,TGTGCCAGCAGTTACGGCAGGGGGAACAATCAGCCCCAGCATTTT,CASSYGRGNNQPQHF
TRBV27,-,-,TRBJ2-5,TGTGCCAGCAGTTTAAAGGTCCGAGAGACCCAGTACTTC,CASSLKVRETQYF
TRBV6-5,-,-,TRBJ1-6,TGTGCCAGCTCCCCAGGATCCGAACCCCTCCACTTT,CASSPGSEPLHF
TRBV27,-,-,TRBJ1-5,TGTGCCAGCAGCGCCGACAGGAGCAATCAGCCCCAGCATTTT,CASSADRSNQPQHF
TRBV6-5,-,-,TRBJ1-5,TGTGCCAGCGGGGCCAGTCCCAATCAGCCCCAGCATTTT,CASGASPNQPQHF
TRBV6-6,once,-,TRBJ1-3,TGTGCCAGCAGTTACTCCGCAGGGCCTTCTGGAAACACCATATATTTT,CASSYSAGPSGNTIYF
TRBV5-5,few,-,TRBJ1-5,TGTGCCAGCAGCTTGGCTAGCAATCAGCCCCAGCATTTT,CASSLASNQPQHF
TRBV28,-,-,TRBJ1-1,TGTGCCAGCAGTTTCGGGAAGAAGACTGAAGCTTTCTTT,CASSFGKKTEAFF
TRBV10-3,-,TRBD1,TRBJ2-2,TGTGCCATCAGTCCTTCCGGGACAGATACCGGGGAGCTGTTTTTT,CAISPSGTDTGELFF
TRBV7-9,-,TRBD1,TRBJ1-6,TGTGCCAGCAGCCTGGACAGGGGTAATTCACCCCTCCACTTT,CASSLDRGNSPLHF
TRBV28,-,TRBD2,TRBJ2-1,TGTGCCAGCAGTTTAGGGACTAGCGGGGGAAATTACAATGAGCAGTTCTTC,CASSLGTSGGNYNEQFF
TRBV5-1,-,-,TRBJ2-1,TGCGCCAGCAGCTTGGCCCCCGGGTACTACAATGAGCAGTTCTTC,CASSLAPGYYNEQFF
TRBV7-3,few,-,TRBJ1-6,TGTGCCAGCAGCGTGACAGAAAACTCACCCCTCCACTTT,CASSVTENSPLHF
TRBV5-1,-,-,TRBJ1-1,TGCGCCAGCAGGGATGAGTGGGGAGGGACTGAAGCTTTCTTT,CASRDEWGGTEAFF
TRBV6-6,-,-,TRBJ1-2,TGTGCCAGCAGTTACTCGGGAGGAGACTATGGCTACACCTTC,CASSYSGGDYGYTF
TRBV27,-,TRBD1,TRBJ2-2,TGTGCCAGCAGACCACGACAGGGGGCTAACACCGGGGAGCTGTTTTTT,CASRPRQGANTGELFF
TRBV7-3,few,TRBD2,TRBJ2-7,TGTGCCAGCAGCCCGGGACTAAACCGGTACGAGCAGTACTTC,CASSPGLNRYEQYF
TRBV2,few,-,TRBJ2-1,TGTGCCAGCAGTGAAGCGCATGGGGGGCAACAGTTCTTC,CASSEAHGGQQFF
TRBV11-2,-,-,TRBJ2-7,TGTGCCAGCAGCTTAATGGCGGGACCCTCCGAGCAGTACTTC,CASSLMAGPSEQYF
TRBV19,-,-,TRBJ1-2,TGTGCCACTCGGGGCGGCGGCGGCTATGGCTACACCTTC,CATRGGGGYGYTF
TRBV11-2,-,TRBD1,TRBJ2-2,TGTGCCAGCAGCGCCTTCGAGACAGGGCTGAACACCGGGGAGCTGTTTTTT,CASSAFETGLNTGELFF
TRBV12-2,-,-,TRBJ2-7,TGTGCAAGTCCCCGACCACAGGGGGACATCTCCTACGAGCAGTACTTC,CASPRPQGDISYEQYF
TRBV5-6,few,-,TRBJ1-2,TGTGCCAGCAGCTTGGTAGCGGCTCAAGAATATGGCTACACCTTC,CASSLVAAQEYGYTF
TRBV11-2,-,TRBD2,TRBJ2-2,TGTGCCAGCAGCTCCCGACGGGCGGGGGTTTCCACCGGGGAGCTGTTTTTT,CASSSRRAGVSTGELFF